The sequence of this T cell receptor beta chain was determined in a study of blood T cells in healthy people across ages. Each sample had at least 6 million PBMCs isolated. Then a second PCR, running about 6 to 12 cycles, was carried out with a sample-barcoded 5' primer and a J-beta primer mix. Each cDNA molecule was tagged by a template-switch adaptor that had 12 random nucleotides. TCRdb ran MiXCR on the 5' RACE reads and lists one entry per CDR3 protein. The table has fewer than 900,000 distinct CDR3 sequences, roughly 35% seen once. The sample holds a few counts of this clonotype. This CDR3 region has 15 residues.

Sequenced input: blood. This chain connects TRBV12-3 or TRBV12-4 to TRBJ2-1; 8 nucleotides agree with TRBD1. The J call may be faulty, since TRBJ2-7 better matches the DNA end. The source is a man aged 18 to 29 in good health. CDR3 in amino acids: CASSTTGEGYNEQYF. Here the CDR3 DNA reads TGTGCCAGCAGCACGACAGGGGAAGGCTACAATGAGCAGTACTTC.